Listed below are T cell receptor beta chains from one sample, sequenced in a study of shared clonotypes between healthy human individuals. The assay was immunoSEQ multiplex PCR, and TCRdb's table has in-frame clones only and misses some. In the table there are about 990,000 clones, around 78% of which are singletons. Material: memory CD4+ T cells from PBMCs. Source of these receptors: a man aged 18 to 30 in good health. Some clones in this sample may be carry-over from other donors' samples. CDR3s include the opening cysteine and the closing phenylalanine or tryptophan. The D gene is left open where the match is weak. The size field is filled for only some rows; it gives once, few, many or a size class.

CDR3: CASKGTMNTEAFF; DNA: TGTGCCAGCAAGGGGACAATGAACACTGAAGCTTTCTTT; V: TRBV5-4; J: TRBJ1-1; size: .; D: .
CDR3: CASSFAGQGFRGYTF; DNA: TGTGCCAGCAGTTTTGCAGGCCAAGGCTTTAGGGGCTACACCTTC; V: TRBV28; J: TRBJ1-2; size: .; D: .
CDR3: CASSLIRVSTYNEQFF; DNA: TGTGCCAGCAGCTTAATCAGGGTGTCTACCTACAATGAGCAGTTCTTC; V: TRBV7-8; J: TRBJ2-1; size: .; D: .
CDR3: CASRKSGELFF; DNA: TGCGCCAGCAGGAAATCCGGGGAGCTGTTTTTT; V: TRBV10-2; J: TRBJ2-2; size: .; D: .
CDR3: CASSFGTSLYEQYF; DNA: TGTGCCAGCAGCTTCGGGACAAGCCTATACGAGCAGTACTTC; V: TRBV5-5; J: TRBJ2-7; size: .; D: .
CDR3: CASRVWANNEQFF; DNA: TGTGCCAGCAGGGTCTGGGCGAATAATGAGCAGTTCTTC; V: TRBV25-1; J: TRBJ2-1; size: .; D: .
CDR3: CASSSRGRGNQPQHF; DNA: TGTGCCAGCAGCAGCAGGGGGCGGGGCAATCAGCCCCAGCATTTT; V: TRBV28; J: TRBJ1-5; size: .; D: TRBD1
CDR3: CASSLVASGQETQYF; DNA: TGTGCCAGCAGCTTAGTGGCTAGCGGGCAAGAGACCCAGTACTTC; V: TRBV7-2; J: TRBJ2-5; size: .; D: TRBD2
CDR3: CASRPASSLGSYEQYF; DNA: TGTGCCAGCAGACCCGCATCCTCCTTGGGGTCCTACGAGCAGTACTTC; V: TRBV19; J: TRBJ2-7; size: .; D: .
CDR3: CASRSGRSSYEQYF; DNA: TGTGCCAGCAGATCCGGACGGTCCTCCTACGAGCAGTACTTC; V: TRBV2; J: TRBJ2-7; size: .; D: .
CDR3: CASSFAREETQYF; DNA: TGTGCCAGCAGCTTCGCCCGCGAAGAGACCCAGTACTTC; V: TRBV11-2; J: TRBJ2-5; size: .; D: .
CDR3: CAGWLSAETQYF; DNA: TGTGCCGGTTGGCTATCGGCAGAGACGCAGTATTTT; V: TRBV2; J: TRBJ2-3; size: .; D: .
CDR3: CASSLPLSYNEQFF; DNA: TGTGCCAGCAGCTTACCTCTCTCCTACAATGAGCAGTTCTTC; V: TRBV11-2; J: TRBJ2-1; size: few; D: .
CDR3: CASSPGQGPRETQYF; DNA: TGCGCCAGCAGCCCCGGACAGGGACCGAGGGAGACCCAGTACTTC; V: TRBV5-1; J: TRBJ2-5; size: .; D: TRBD1
CDR3: CAIRGTERYEQYF; DNA: TGTGCCATCAGAGGGACTGAGCGCTACGAGCAGTACTTC; V: TRBV10-3; J: TRBJ2-7; size: .; D: .
CDR3: CASSLQPVAGTFYEKLFF; DNA: TGTGCCAGCAGCCTACAACCCGTGGCCGGGACATTTTATGAAAAACTGTTTTTT; V: TRBV7-2; J: TRBJ1-4; size: few; D: .
CDR3: CASSVRGGQGTGEQFF; DNA: TGTGCCAGCAGCGTAAGAGGGGGACAGGGGACCGGTGAGCAGTTCTTC; V: TRBV9; J: TRBJ2-1; size: .; D: TRBD1
CDR3: CASSRDMGPPYGYTF; DNA: TGTGCCAGCAGCCGCGACATGGGTCCGCCCTATGGCTACACCTTC; V: TRBV6-6; J: TRBJ1-2; size: .; D: .
CDR3: CASSLGVSGNQPQHF; DNA: TGTGCCAGCAGCTTAGGGGTATCGGGCAATCAGCCCCAGCATTTT; V: TRBV7-2; J: TRBJ1-5; size: .; D: .
CDR3: CASSLDGTTSNTGELFF; DNA: TGTGCCAGCAGCTTAGACGGGACTACTTCGAACACCGGGGAGCTGTTTTTT; V: TRBV7-3; J: TRBJ2-2; size: .; D: TRBD2
CDR3: CAISAISGRKDNEQFF; DNA: TGTGCCATCAGTGCCATTAGCGGGAGGAAGGACAATGAGCAGTTCTTC; V: TRBV10-3; J: TRBJ2-1; size: .; D: TRBD2
CDR3: CASSVGTGGGQPQHF; DNA: TGTGCCAGCAGCGTAGGGACAGGGGGTGGTCAGCCCCAGCATTTT; V: TRBV9; J: TRBJ1-5; size: .; D: TRBD1
CDR3: CASSPPLGTGSLEQYF; DNA: TGTGCCAGCTCACCACCACTTGGGACAGGGTCTCTCGAGCAGTACTTC; V: TRBV18; J: TRBJ2-7; size: .; D: TRBD1
CDR3: CASSVGGTGTSGRRGTQYF; DNA: TGTGCCAGCAGTGTGGGGGGGACCGGGACTAGCGGGAGAAGGGGGACCCAGTACTTC; V: TRBV2; J: TRBJ2-5; size: few; D: TRBD2
CDR3: CASSRYRVTEAFF; DNA: TGTGCCAGCAGTCGTTACAGGGTCACTGAAGCTTTCTTT; V: TRBV13; J: TRBJ1-1; size: few; D: .
CDR3: CASSRIATNEKLFF; DNA: TGTGCCAGCTCACGAATAGCAACTAATGAAAAACTGTTTTTT; V: TRBV18; J: TRBJ1-4; size: few; D: .
CDR3: CASSQDGTSGRDTQYF; DNA: TGCGCCAGCAGCCAAGATGGGACTAGCGGGAGAGATACGCAGTATTTT; V: TRBV4-3; J: TRBJ2-3; size: .; D: TRBD2
CDR3: CASSGDRGEEKLFF; DNA: TGTGCCAGCAGCGGGGACAGGGGAGAGGAAAAACTGTTTTTT; V: TRBV28; J: TRBJ1-4; size: many; D: TRBD1
CDR3: CASSQRTGVRTDTQYF; DNA: TGCGCCAGCAGCCAACGGACAGGGGTGAGGACAGATACGCAGTATTTT; V: TRBV4-1; J: TRBJ2-3; size: .; D: TRBD1
CDR3: CASRLSNTGELFF; DNA: TGTGCCAGTCGGCTATCGAACACCGGGGAGCTGTTTTTT; V: TRBV6-5; J: TRBJ2-2; size: .; D: .
CDR3: CASSPQREDTQYF; DNA: TGTGCCAGCTCACCACAGAGGGAGGATACGCAGTATTTT; V: TRBV18; J: TRBJ2-3; size: once; D: .
CDR3: CASSLGRGEQYF; DNA: TGTGCCAGCAGCTTAGGGCGGGGCGAGCAGTACTTC; V: TRBV11-3; J: TRBJ2-7; size: few; D: .
CDR3: CATQGTGYPFEQYF; DNA: TGCGCCACCCAAGGGACAGGGTATCCGTTCGAGCAGTACTTC; V: TRBV10-2; J: TRBJ2-7; size: .; D: TRBD1
CDR3: CATSRGVGVGTDTQYF; DNA: TGTGCCACCAGCAGAGGCGTAGGGGTGGGCACAGATACGCAGTATTTT; V: TRBV15; J: TRBJ2-3; size: few; D: .
CDR3: CASSLGTTANYGYTF; DNA: TGTGCCAGCAGTCTAGGAACAACAGCGAACTATGGCTACACCTTC; V: TRBV27; J: TRBJ1-2; size: many; D: .
CDR3: CASSLNQGQEQYF; DNA: TGTGCCAGCAGCCTAAACCAGGGGCAAGAGCAGTACTTC; V: TRBV7-9; J: TRBJ2-7; size: .; D: .
CDR3: CASRVAFGQGGGELFF; DNA: TGTGCCAGCAGGGTAGCGTTCGGGCAGGGTGGCGGGGAGCTGTTTTTT; V: TRBV28; J: TRBJ2-2; size: once; D: .
CDR3: CASSNTGTGGYEQYF; DNA: TGTGCCAGCAGTAATACCGGGACAGGGGGATACGAGCAGTACTTC; V: TRBV7-8; J: TRBJ2-7; size: .; D: TRBD1
CDR3: CASSPGLAYEQYF; DNA: TGTGCCAGCAGCCCGGGACTAGCTTACGAGCAGTACTTC; V: TRBV5-4; J: TRBJ2-7; size: .; D: TRBD2
CDR3: CASSFEQTQYF; DNA: TGTGCCAGCAGCTTCGAGCAGACCCAGTACTTC; V: TRBV5-4; J: TRBJ2-5; size: .; D: .
CDR3: CASSLVLYGYTF; DNA: TGTGCCAGCAGCTTAGTACTCTATGGCTACACCTTC; V: TRBV28; J: TRBJ1-2; size: .; D: .
CDR3: CASSSHRDHQPQHF; DNA: TGTGCCAGCAGTTCCCACAGGGATCATCAGCCCCAGCATTTT; V: TRBV6-6; J: TRBJ1-5; size: .; D: .
CDR3: CASSPRRDTQYF; DNA: TGTGCCAGCAGCCCGCGAAGAGATACGCAGTATTTT; V: TRBV7-9; J: TRBJ2-3; size: .; D: .
CDR3: CARRRPAPSYEQYF; DNA: TGTGCCAGAAGACGACCCGCCCCCTCCTACGAGCAGTACTTC; V: TRBV5-3; J: TRBJ2-7; size: .; D: .
CDR3: CATSRDRLAGLNEQFF; DNA: TGTGCCACCAGCAGAGATCGACTAGCGGGACTTAATGAGCAGTTCTTC; V: TRBV15; J: TRBJ2-1; size: .; D: TRBD2
CDR3: CASTPHRETQETQYF; DNA: TGTGCCAGCACCCCCCACAGGGAAACCCAAGAGACCCAGTACTTC; V: TRBV27; J: TRBJ2-5; size: once; D: .
CDR3: CASTHDPHSNQPQHF; DNA: TGTGCCAGCACGCACGACCCCCATAGCAATCAGCCCCAGCATTTT; V: TRBV2; J: TRBJ1-5; size: few; D: .
CDR3: CASSFGVPTDTQYF; DNA: TGCGCCAGCAGCTTCGGGGTACCCACAGATACGCAGTATTTT; V: TRBV5-1; J: TRBJ2-3; size: few; D: .
CDR3: CASRDSGGYEQYF; DNA: TGTGCCAGCAGGGATTCGGGAGGTTACGAGCAGTACTTC; V: TRBV6-5; J: TRBJ2-7; size: .; D: TRBD2
CDR3: CASSRRGAKGNQPQHF; DNA: TGTGCCAGCAGCCGACGCGGGGCTAAGGGCAATCAGCCCCAGCATTTT; V: TRBV27; J: TRBJ1-5; size: .; D: .
CDR3: CASSSTGRPNEKLFF; DNA: TGTGCCAGCAGCTCCACGGGACGGCCAAATGAAAAACTGTTTTTT; V: TRBV7-3; J: TRBJ1-4; size: .; D: .